This T cell receptor (beta chain) emerged from a study of blood T cell repertoires in COVID-19. Membership in each cohort depended on participant-reported clinical history. The recovered donors of Cohort 3 showed two negative PCRs, clearance, or symptom resolution. Trimming cost V 3 bases and J 7 bases, with 10 bases left between them. The CDR3 totals 13 residues. TCRdb's table, derived via immunoSEQ multiplex PCR, lists solely in-frame clones and lacks some. The sample has about 300,000 clones, more than 75% seen once. This receptor was identified in a man aged 30 to 39 who had recovered from COVID-19. This sequence joins TRBV12-3 or TRBV12-4 and TRBJ1-5; the D is unclear. The source material was PBMCs or T cells enriched from blood (not recorded which). The CDR3 reads CASSFWVGQPQHF. The CDR3 coding sequence is TGTGCCAGCAGTTTCTGGGTCGGGCAGCCCCAGCATTTT.